This TCR beta chain was sequenced in a study of spatial heterogeneity in lung cancer. As for the study in general: More beta-chain than alpha-chain sequences were consistently detected.

This clonotype was picked up many times. TCRdb itself ran the 5' RACE reads through MiXCR, one entry per CDR3 protein. The repertoire has about 48,000 distinct CDR3 sequences, about 5.8% of them found once; the top ten carry roughly 11%. Time point indicated: sample taken at primary tumor resection. V lost 8 bases to trimming and J lost 0 bases, with 8 bases between them. Germline assignment: CDR1 MNHEY and CDR2 SVGAGI. There are 13 residues in the CDR3. The rearrangement uses TRBV6-5 and TRBJ2-1, with D tentatively TRBD2 (5 bases). This receptor was identified in a male donor with early-stage non-small cell lung cancer. The input for sequencing was PBMCs, taken at surgery. CDR3 in amino acids: CASGSGSYNEQFF. Written as DNA, the CDR3 is TGTGCCAGCGGGAGCGGCTCCTACAATGAGCAGTTCTTC.